A selection of T cell receptor beta chains follows, all from one sample in a study of blood T cell repertoires in COVID-19. The table came from immunoSEQ multiplex PCR; TCRdb's copy has only in-frame clones and leaves some out. The data show 120,000 to 150,000 clones, around 90% seen once. Sequencing used peripheral blood. These receptors all come from a human donor in a cohort sampled during active COVID-19. Both conserved end residues are part of each CDR3. The order of the fields is D gene, J gene, V gene, clone size, CDR3 protein, CDR3 DNA. The D gene is left open where the match is weak. Size is stated for part of the rows, as once, few or many counts, or as a class when the clone is expanded.

D: TRBD1
J: TRBJ2-2
V: TRBV5-4
size: NA
CDR3: CASSLPGQGAINTGELFF
DNA: TGTGCCAGCAGCTTGCCGGGACAGGGGGCGATCAACACCGGGGAGCTGTTTTTT

D: NA
J: TRBJ2-7
V: TRBV7-2
size: NA
CDR3: CASTHDRSSSYEQYF
DNA: TGTGCCAGCACCCACGACAGGTCGAGCTCCTACGAGCAGTACTTC

D: NA
J: TRBJ2-7
V: TRBV7-9
size: NA
CDR3: CASSLAPDSYEQYF
DNA: TGTGCCAGCAGCTTAGCTCCAGACTCCTACGAGCAGTACTTC

D: TRBD2
J: TRBJ2-3
V: TRBV9
size: few
CDR3: CASSVSGKLDTQYF
DNA: TGTGCCAGCAGCGTGAGCGGGAAGCTGGATACGCAGTATTTT

D: TRBD1
J: TRBJ1-2
V: TRBV6-5
size: NA
CDR3: CASSPGQGPYGYTF
DNA: TGTGCCAGCAGTCCGGGACAGGGACCCTATGGCTACACCTTC

D: NA
J: TRBJ1-2
V: TRBV5-1
size: once
CDR3: CASSLAQGFDYGYTF
DNA: TGCGCCAGCAGCTTGGCCCAGGGGTTTGACTATGGCTACACCTTC

D: TRBD2
J: TRBJ2-7
V: TRBV11-2
size: NA
CDR3: CASSPYFSGAYEQYF
DNA: TGTGCCAGCAGCCCGTATTTCAGCGGGGCCTACGAGCAGTACTTC

D: TRBD2
J: TRBJ2-1
V: TRBV10-2
size: medium-sized
CDR3: CASSEISGGANEQFF
DNA: TGCGCCAGCAGTGAGATTAGCGGGGGGGCGAATGAGCAGTTCTTC

D: NA
J: TRBJ2-3
V: TRBV7-3
size: NA
CDR3: CASSLVSGDYTDTQYF
DNA: TGTGCCAGCAGCTTAGTTAGCGGAGACTACACAGATACGCAGTATTTT

D: TRBD1
J: TRBJ1-2
V: TRBV12-3/TRBV12-4
size: NA
CDR3: CASRGTETWGYTF
DNA: TGTGCCAGCAGGGGGACAGAGACCTGGGGCTACACCTTC

D: NA
J: TRBJ2-7
V: TRBV6-5
size: once
CDR3: CASSSNYEQYF
DNA: TGTGCCAGCAGTTCAAACTACGAGCAGTACTTC

D: NA
J: TRBJ2-3
V: TRBV24-1
size: once
CDR3: CATSDSGAPGTDTQYF
DNA: TGTGCCACCAGTGATAGTGGAGCACCAGGCACAGATACGCAGTATTTT

D: NA
J: TRBJ2-3
V: TRBV5-1
size: NA
CDR3: CASSTRGMDTDTQYF
DNA: TGCGCCAGTTCGACAAGGGGCATGGACACAGATACGCAGTATTTT

D: TRBD2
J: TRBJ2-2
V: TRBV6-2/TRBV6-3
size: NA
CDR3: CASSSAGGGTGELFF
DNA: TGTGCCAGCAGTTCAGCGGGAGGAGGGACCGGGGAGCTGTTTTTT

D: TRBD2
J: TRBJ2-1
V: TRBV24-1
size: NA
CDR3: CATPGGNEQFF
DNA: TGTGCCACCCCCGGGGGGAATGAGCAGTTCTTC

D: TRBD2
J: TRBJ2-7
V: TRBV25-1
size: NA
CDR3: CASSNPGAGPLEQYF
DNA: TGTGCCAGCAGCAATCCGGGAGCGGGACCCCTCGAGCAGTACTTC

D: NA
J: TRBJ2-5
V: TRBV7-9
size: NA
CDR3: CASSPLGTQYF
DNA: TGTGCCAGCAGCCCTCTAGGGACCCAGTACTTC

D: TRBD2
J: TRBJ2-1
V: TRBV10-2
size: NA
CDR3: CASSAGGSGRARNEQFF
DNA: TGCGCCAGCAGTGCCGGGGGGAGCGGGAGGGCCCGTAATGAGCAGTTCTTC

D: TRBD1
J: TRBJ2-5
V: TRBV5-6
size: NA
CDR3: CASSPGQGLETQYF
DNA: TGTGCCAGCAGCCCGGGACAGGGATTGGAGACCCAGTACTTC

D: NA
J: TRBJ1-1
V: TRBV3-1/TRBV3-2
size: NA
CDR3: CASSQEGGAGGAFF
DNA: TGTGCCAGCAGCCAAGAAGGAGGGGCGGGAGGAGCTTTCTTT

D: NA
J: TRBJ2-1
V: TRBV6-5
size: NA
CDR3: CASNIQGGENNEQFF
DNA: TGTGCCAGCAACATACAGGGGGGGGAAAACAATGAGCAGTTCTTC

D: TRBD2
J: TRBJ2-7
V: TRBV6-5
size: NA
CDR3: CASSLLAGGPREQYF
DNA: TGTGCCAGCAGCCTTCTAGCGGGAGGGCCACGGGAGCAGTACTTC

D: TRBD2
J: TRBJ2-7
V: TRBV25-1
size: NA
CDR3: CASSPAGGLPYEQYF
DNA: TGTGCCAGCAGCCCTGCGGGGGGTCTACCCTACGAGCAGTACTTC

D: NA
J: TRBJ2-5
V: TRBV5-1
size: NA
CDR3: CASSLGELEETQYF
DNA: TGCGCCAGCAGCTTGGGAGAACTTGAAGAGACCCAGTACTTC

D: TRBD1
J: TRBJ1-4
V: TRBV6-5
size: few
CDR3: CASTGQNNEKLFF
DNA: TGTGCCAGCACGGGACAGAATAATGAAAAACTGTTTTTT

D: TRBD1
J: TRBJ2-6
V: TRBV9
size: NA
CDR3: CASSATSGGAHRANVLTF
DNA: TGTGCCAGCAGCGCTACGTCAGGGGGCGCTCACCGGGCCAACGTCCTGACTTTC

D: TRBD1
J: TRBJ2-1
V: TRBV19
size: NA
CDR3: CASSRDRYNEQFF
DNA: TGTGCCAGTAGCCGGGACAGGTACAATGAGCAGTTCTTC

D: TRBD2
J: TRBJ2-5
V: TRBV5-1
size: once
CDR3: CASSLTGVAGAQETQYF
DNA: TGCGCCAGCAGCCTCACCGGCGTAGCGGGGGCTCAAGAGACCCAGTACTTC

D: NA
J: TRBJ1-2
V: TRBV29-1
size: NA
CDR3: CSVSGGIGYTF
DNA: TGCAGCGTTTCCGGGGGGATTGGCTACACCTTC

D: NA
J: TRBJ1-3
V: TRBV28
size: NA
CDR3: CASSFVERNTIYF
DNA: TGTGCCAGCAGTTTTGTTGAGAGAAACACCATATATTTT

D: NA
J: TRBJ1-1
V: TRBV5-8
size: NA
CDR3: CASSPDWNTEAFF
DNA: TGTGCCAGCAGCCCGGACTGGAACACTGAAGCTTTCTTT

D: TRBD1
J: TRBJ1-4
V: TRBV18
size: NA
CDR3: CASSPDRVGEKLFF
DNA: TGTGCCAGCTCCCCGGACAGGGTAGGGGAAAAACTGTTTTTT

D: NA
J: TRBJ2-3
V: TRBV30
size: few
CDR3: CAWSGGPGIGTQYF
DNA: TGTGCCTGGAGCGGGGGGCCGGGGATAGGTACGCAGTATTTT

D: NA
J: TRBJ1-6
V: TRBV7-3
size: NA
CDR3: CASSSNRDSPLHF
DNA: TGTGCCAGCAGCTCGAACAGGGATTCACCCCTCCACTTT

D: NA
J: TRBJ2-7
V: TRBV5-1
size: once
CDR3: CASSVAPGLHYEQYF
DNA: TGCGCCAGCAGCGTCGCACCGGGACTCCACTACGAGCAGTACTTC

D: NA
J: TRBJ2-2
V: TRBV7-8
size: NA
CDR3: CASSLAARSNTGELFF
DNA: TGTGCCAGCAGCTTAGCGGCAAGATCGAACACCGGGGAGCTGTTTTTT

D: NA
J: TRBJ1-2
V: TRBV11-2
size: NA
CDR3: CASSLAMAGNYGYTF
DNA: TGTGCCAGCAGCTTAGCAATGGCGGGTAACTATGGCTACACCTTC

D: TRBD1
J: TRBJ2-1
V: TRBV30
size: NA
CDR3: CAWTDRGPYNEQFF
DNA: TGTGCCTGGACCGACAGGGGGCCCTACAATGAGCAGTTCTTC

D: TRBD2
J: TRBJ2-1
V: TRBV28
size: NA
CDR3: CASRPTGGLAGGTYNEQFF
DNA: TGTGCCAGCAGGCCCACAGGGGGCCTAGCGGGAGGGACCTACAATGAGCAGTTCTTC

D: NA
J: TRBJ2-1
V: TRBV5-4
size: NA
CDR3: CATTANLENEQFF
DNA: TGTGCCACCACTGCGAATCTCGAAAATGAGCAGTTCTTC

D: NA
J: TRBJ2-7
V: TRBV28
size: NA
CDR3: CATWGGAGYEQYF
DNA: TGTGCCACCTGGGGGGGGGCAGGCTACGAGCAGTACTTC

D: TRBD2
J: TRBJ2-2
V: TRBV2
size: NA
CDR3: CASSEANLAGGVTGELFF
DNA: TGTGCCAGCAGTGAAGCGAACCTAGCGGGAGGTGTGACCGGGGAGCTGTTTTTT

D: TRBD1
J: TRBJ1-2
V: TRBV30
size: NA
CDR3: CAWMGRGLDGYTF
DNA: TGTGCCTGGATGGGCAGGGGGCTTGATGGCTACACCTTC

D: TRBD2
J: TRBJ2-7
V: TRBV7-8
size: few
CDR3: CASSLGGLVHEQYF
DNA: TGTGCCAGCAGCTTAGGAGGACTAGTGCACGAGCAGTACTTC

D: NA
J: TRBJ1-2
V: TRBV18
size: once
CDR3: CASSQSSNRVDGYTF
DNA: TGTGCCAGCTCACAGTCAAGTAACAGAGTTGATGGCTACACCTTC

D: TRBD1
J: TRBJ1-5
V: TRBV2
size: NA
CDR3: CASSLGQGFIQPQHF
DNA: TGTGCCAGCAGTCTAGGACAGGGTTTTATTCAGCCCCAGCATTTT

D: NA
J: TRBJ2-3
V: TRBV2
size: NA
CDR3: CASKQGPTLDTQYF
DNA: TGTGCCAGCAAACAGGGACCTACCTTGGATACGCAGTATTTT

D: TRBD1
J: TRBJ2-1
V: TRBV27
size: few
CDR3: CASSLFRQGGYNEQFF
DNA: TGTGCCAGCAGTTTATTCCGACAGGGCGGGTACAATGAGCAGTTCTTC

D: NA
J: TRBJ1-6
V: TRBV5-5
size: NA
CDR3: CASSLATEYNSPLHF
DNA: TGTGCCAGCAGCTTGGCGACAGAATATAATTCACCCCTCCACTTT

D: TRBD1
J: TRBJ1-6
V: TRBV28
size: NA
CDR3: CASSPPGQDPFLHF
DNA: TGTGCCAGCAGTCCTCCGGGACAGGACCCCTTCCTCCACTTT

D: TRBD2
J: TRBJ2-5
V: TRBV5-1
size: NA
CDR3: CASSLGSGRSSETQYF
DNA: TGCGCCAGCAGCTTGGGTAGCGGGAGGTCCTCAGAGACCCAGTACTTC

D: TRBD2
J: TRBJ2-5
V: TRBV10-3
size: NA
CDR3: CASRTSGTQETQYF
DNA: TGTGCCAGCCGGACTAGCGGGACCCAAGAGACCCAGTACTTC

D: NA
J: TRBJ1-5
V: TRBV4-2
size: once
CDR3: CASSQAVEQPQHF
DNA: TGTGCCAGCAGCCAAGCAGTCGAACAGCCCCAGCATTTT